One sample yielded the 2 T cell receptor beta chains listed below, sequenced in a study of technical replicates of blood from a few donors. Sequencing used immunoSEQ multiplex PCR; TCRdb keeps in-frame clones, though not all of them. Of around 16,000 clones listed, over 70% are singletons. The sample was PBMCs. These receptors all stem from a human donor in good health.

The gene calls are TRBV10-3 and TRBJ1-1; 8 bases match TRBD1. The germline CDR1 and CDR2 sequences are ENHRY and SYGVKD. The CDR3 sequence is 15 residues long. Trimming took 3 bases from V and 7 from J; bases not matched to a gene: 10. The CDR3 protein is CAISDVDRGGSEAFF. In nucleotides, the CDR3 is TGTGCCATCAGTGATGTCGACAGGGGCGGCAGTGAAGCTTTCTTT.

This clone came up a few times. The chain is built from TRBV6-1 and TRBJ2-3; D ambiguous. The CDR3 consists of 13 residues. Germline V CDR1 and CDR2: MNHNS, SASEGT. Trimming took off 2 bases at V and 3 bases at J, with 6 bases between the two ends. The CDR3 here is CASSERSTDTQYF. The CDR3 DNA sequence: TGTGCCAGCAGTGAAAGGAGTACAGATACGCAGTATTTT.